A selection of T cell receptor beta chains follows, all from one sample in a study of shared clonotypes between healthy human individuals. Sequencing used immunoSEQ multiplex PCR; TCRdb keeps in-frame clones, though not all of them. The sample gives around 2.1 million clones, about 93% of which show up once; 1.5% to 2% is in the top ten. Specimen: naive CD8+ T cells from PBMCs. Receptor source: a man younger than 35 in good health. Some clones in this sample may be carry-over from other donors' samples. Each CDR3 is given with its conserved first and last residue. A D gene is named only where the DNA matches it firmly. Clone size is not always given. Where it is, it says once, few, many or a class for expanded clones.

V gene: TRBV10-3
J gene: TRBJ1-3
D gene: -
CDR3 length: 16
clone size: -
CDR3 DNA: TGTGCCATCAGTGAGCCTTCGACGGTCTCTGGAAACACCATATATTTT
CDR3 protein: CAISEPSTVSGNTIYF

V gene: TRBV4-3
J gene: TRBJ2-1
D gene: -
CDR3 length: 15
clone size: -
CDR3 DNA: TGCGCCAGCAGCCAAGTTTTCTGGACTAACAATGAGCAGTTCTTC
CDR3 protein: CASSQVFWTNNEQFF

V gene: TRBV28
J gene: TRBJ2-7
D gene: TRBD2
CDR3 length: 13
clone size: -
CDR3 DNA: TGTGCCAGCAGGCTAGCGGGTGCCTACGAGCAGTACTTC
CDR3 protein: CASRLAGAYEQYF

V gene: TRBV28
J gene: TRBJ2-7
D gene: -
CDR3 length: 15
clone size: -
CDR3 DNA: TGTGCCAGCAGAACCCTGGCAGGGGTTCCCTACGAGCAGTACTTC
CDR3 protein: CASRTLAGVPYEQYF

V gene: TRBV11-3
J gene: TRBJ2-1
D gene: -
CDR3 length: 13
clone size: -
CDR3 DNA: TGTGCCAGCAGCCCCATGGGATACAATGAGCAGTTCTTC
CDR3 protein: CASSPMGYNEQFF

V gene: TRBV10-3
J gene: TRBJ2-2
D gene: -
CDR3 length: 21
clone size: -
CDR3 DNA: TGTGCCATCAGTACGCCCCCTCCGGGACGCTCCGTCGGAGGGGGGACCGGGGAGCTGTTTTTT
CDR3 protein: CAISTPPPGRSVGGGTGELFF

V gene: TRBV28
J gene: TRBJ2-7
D gene: -
CDR3 length: 12
clone size: -
CDR3 DNA: TGTGCCAGCAGCCCAGGGGACTACGAGCAGTACTTC
CDR3 protein: CASSPGDYEQYF

V gene: TRBV29-1
J gene: TRBJ2-4
D gene: -
CDR3 length: 12
clone size: -
CDR3 DNA: TGCAGCGTTGTCGACTCTCAAAACATTCAGTACTTC
CDR3 protein: CSVVDSQNIQYF

V gene: TRBV23-1
J gene: TRBJ2-3
D gene: -
CDR3 length: 17
clone size: -
CDR3 DNA: TGCGCCAGCAGTCAATTGGCGGACCGGGCCGACACAGATACGCAGTATTTT
CDR3 protein: CASSQLADRADTDTQYF

V gene: TRBV28
J gene: TRBJ1-1
D gene: -
CDR3 length: 13
clone size: -
CDR3 DNA: TGTGCCAGCAGTTTATCAGGGGAACCTGAAGCTTTCTTT
CDR3 protein: CASSLSGEPEAFF

V gene: TRBV11-2
J gene: TRBJ1-5
D gene: -
CDR3 length: 14
clone size: -
CDR3 DNA: TGTGCCAGCAGCTTAGGGCCCGGGAATCAGCCCCAGCATTTT
CDR3 protein: CASSLGPGNQPQHF

V gene: TRBV27
J gene: TRBJ2-2
D gene: TRBD1
CDR3 length: 16
clone size: -
CDR3 DNA: TGTGCCAGCAGTTTAGGCGGGACAGGGGGCTTCGGGGAGCTGTTTTTT
CDR3 protein: CASSLGGTGGFGELFF

V gene: TRBV5-1
J gene: TRBJ1-2
D gene: -
CDR3 length: 13
clone size: -
CDR3 DNA: TGCGCCAGCAGCTCGGGACCGATTTATGGCTACACCTTC
CDR3 protein: CASSSGPIYGYTF

V gene: TRBV19
J gene: TRBJ1-4
D gene: TRBD1
CDR3 length: 13
clone size: -
CDR3 DNA: TGTGCCAGTATGAGCCAGGGGGCTCGAAAACTGTTTTTT
CDR3 protein: CASMSQGARKLFF

V gene: TRBV18
J gene: TRBJ2-4
D gene: -
CDR3 length: 15
clone size: -
CDR3 DNA: TGTGCCAGCTCACCGGGGTGGGGGACCAAAAACATTCAGTACTTC
CDR3 protein: CASSPGWGTKNIQYF

V gene: TRBV4-1
J gene: TRBJ2-7
D gene: TRBD2
CDR3 length: 14
clone size: -
CDR3 DNA: TGCGCCAGCAGCCAGGCGCTAGCGGCATACGAGCAGTACTTC
CDR3 protein: CASSQALAAYEQYF

V gene: TRBV9
J gene: TRBJ2-1
D gene: TRBD1
CDR3 length: 14
clone size: -
CDR3 DNA: TGTGCCAGCAGCGTAAAGACAGGGGGCGACCCGCAGTTCTTC
CDR3 protein: CASSVKTGGDPQFF

V gene: TRBV27
J gene: TRBJ2-2
D gene: TRBD2
CDR3 length: 16
clone size: -
CDR3 DNA: TGTGCCAGCAGAAGACTAGCGGGAGATCCAGCCGGGGAGCTGTTTTTT
CDR3 protein: CASRRLAGDPAGELFF

V gene: TRBV6-5
J gene: TRBJ2-5
D gene: TRBD1
CDR3 length: 15
clone size: -
CDR3 DNA: TGTGCCAGCAGGGACGAAAGGGACAGGGCCGAGACCCAGTACTTC
CDR3 protein: CASRDERDRAETQYF

V gene: TRBV19
J gene: TRBJ2-1
D gene: TRBD2
CDR3 length: 16
clone size: once
CDR3 DNA: TGTGCCAGTAGTATAGGGGCGGGAGGGCCCCGCAATGAGCAGTTCTTC
CDR3 protein: CASSIGAGGPRNEQFF

V gene: TRBV4-2
J gene: TRBJ1-2
D gene: -
CDR3 length: 11
clone size: -
CDR3 DNA: TGTGCCAGCAGCCAAGAAAGGGGCTACACCTTC
CDR3 protein: CASSQERGYTF

V gene: TRBV29-1
J gene: TRBJ2-1
D gene: TRBD2
CDR3 length: 17
clone size: once
CDR3 DNA: TGCAGCGCCCCGGGACTAGCGGGTCCGGGCTCCTACAATGAGCAGTTCTTC
CDR3 protein: CSAPGLAGPGSYNEQFF

V gene: TRBV15
J gene: TRBJ2-3
D gene: -
CDR3 length: 15
clone size: -
CDR3 DNA: TGTGCCACCAGCAGAGATAGGCGGGCACGGGATACGCAGTATTTT
CDR3 protein: CATSRDRRARDTQYF

V gene: TRBV30
J gene: TRBJ2-7
D gene: TRBD1
CDR3 length: 13
clone size: -
CDR3 DNA: TGTGCCGCCAGGGGGACAGGGTACTACGAGCAGTACTTC
CDR3 protein: CAARGTGYYEQYF

V gene: TRBV5-5
J gene: TRBJ2-1
D gene: -
CDR3 length: 12
clone size: once
CDR3 DNA: TGTGCCAGCAGCCCAAGGTCCGGTGAGCAGTTCTTC
CDR3 protein: CASSPRSGEQFF

V gene: TRBV28
J gene: TRBJ2-5
D gene: TRBD1
CDR3 length: 15
clone size: -
CDR3 DNA: TGTGCCAGCAGTCCCCGGGACAGCTCGCGGGAGACCCAGTACTTC
CDR3 protein: CASSPRDSSRETQYF

V gene: TRBV6-1
J gene: TRBJ2-7
D gene: TRBD2
CDR3 length: 15
clone size: -
CDR3 DNA: TGTGCCAGCAGGGAGGGACTAGCGGGAGCTTACGAGCAGTACTTC
CDR3 protein: CASREGLAGAYEQYF

V gene: TRBV6-5
J gene: TRBJ2-7
D gene: -
CDR3 length: 15
clone size: -
CDR3 DNA: TGTGCCAGCAGTTACCGCCAGGTTGACTCCTACGAGCAGTACTTC
CDR3 protein: CASSYRQVDSYEQYF

V gene: TRBV28
J gene: TRBJ2-7
D gene: -
CDR3 length: 15
clone size: -
CDR3 DNA: TGTGCCAGCAGTTTTGGGTGGGCGGGTGCCTCCGAGCAGTACTTC
CDR3 protein: CASSFGWAGASEQYF

V gene: TRBV28
J gene: TRBJ2-7
D gene: -
CDR3 length: 14
clone size: -
CDR3 DNA: TGTGCCAGCAGCCGCGTGTCGGAGTACTACGAGCAGTACTTC
CDR3 protein: CASSRVSEYYEQYF

V gene: TRBV7-9
J gene: TRBJ2-7
D gene: -
CDR3 length: 15
clone size: -
CDR3 DNA: TGTGCCAGCAGCTCCCGGGACCTCAGCTCCTACGAGCAGTACTTC
CDR3 protein: CASSSRDLSSYEQYF

V gene: TRBV28
J gene: TRBJ2-7
D gene: TRBD2
CDR3 length: 13
clone size: -
CDR3 DNA: TGTGCCAGCAGTGTCGCGGGAGTATACGAGCAGTACTTC
CDR3 protein: CASSVAGVYEQYF

V gene: TRBV27
J gene: TRBJ1-1
D gene: -
CDR3 length: 10
clone size: once
CDR3 DNA: TGTGTAACAGGTTTTCCTGAAGCTTTCTTT
CDR3 protein: CVTGFPEAFF

V gene: TRBV5-1
J gene: TRBJ2-3
D gene: TRBD1
CDR3 length: 12
clone size: -
CDR3 DNA: TGCGCCAGCAGCGACAGGGACGATACGCAGTATTTT
CDR3 protein: CASSDRDDTQYF

V gene: TRBV29-1
J gene: TRBJ1-1
D gene: -
CDR3 length: 11
clone size: -
CDR3 DNA: TGCAGCGTTCGGGGAGGTCGGGAAGCTTTCTTT
CDR3 protein: CSVRGGREAFF

V gene: TRBV5-1
J gene: TRBJ2-3
D gene: -
CDR3 length: 16
clone size: -
CDR3 DNA: TGCGCCAGCAGCTTGGCCGGGTTACAGGGAACAGATACGCAGTATTTT
CDR3 protein: CASSLAGLQGTDTQYF

V gene: TRBV11-1
J gene: TRBJ2-7
D gene: -
CDR3 length: 12
clone size: -
CDR3 DNA: TGTGCCAGCACCAATTGGGGGAGCGAGCAGTACTTC
CDR3 protein: CASTNWGSEQYF

V gene: TRBV28
J gene: TRBJ2-6
D gene: -
CDR3 length: 19
clone size: -
CDR3 DNA: TGTGCCAGCAGCCCGGGACAATGGTTTTTAAGCTCTGGGGCCAACGTCCTGACTTTC
CDR3 protein: CASSPGQWFLSSGANVLTF

V gene: TRBV11-3
J gene: TRBJ1-1
D gene: -
CDR3 length: 13
clone size: -
CDR3 DNA: TGTGCCAGCAGCTCGCGGGCAGACACTGAAGCTTTCTTT
CDR3 protein: CASSSRADTEAFF

V gene: TRBV15
J gene: TRBJ2-3
D gene: TRBD2
CDR3 length: 18
clone size: -
CDR3 DNA: TGTGCCACCAGCAGAGATCGGGCTCTAGCGGGGCCGGCAGATACGCAGTATTTT
CDR3 protein: CATSRDRALAGPADTQYF

V gene: TRBV28
J gene: TRBJ1-1
D gene: TRBD1
CDR3 length: 16
clone size: -
CDR3 DNA: TGTGCCAGCAGAGAGACAGGGGAGGGGTGGAACACTGAAGCTTTCTTT
CDR3 protein: CASRETGEGWNTEAFF

V gene: TRBV5-1
J gene: TRBJ1-1
D gene: TRBD1
CDR3 length: 12
clone size: -
CDR3 DNA: TGCGCCAGCTCAGGGGGGCGGGATCTCGCTTTCTTT
CDR3 protein: CASSGGRDLAFF